These T cell receptor beta chains were read from a single sample in a study of siplizumab effects on memory and regulatory T cells. Assay used: immunoSEQ multiplex PCR; TCRdb lists only in-frame clones, some missing. The sample contains nearly 85,000 clones, roughly 90% of which appear only once. Sequenced material: Tregs sorted from blood. The receptors come from a human donor in good health. Each CDR3 is given with its conserved first and last residue. The D gene is left open where the match is weak. Clone size, where shown, is once, few, many, or a class for clones that have expanded.

d_call j_call clone_size v_call cdr3_aa cdr3_nt
TRBD1 TRBJ1-1 few TRBV10-3 CAIARGDTEAFF TGTGCCATCGCCAGGGGGGACACTGAAGCTTTCTTT
NA TRBJ2-1 NA TRBV7-9 CASSGGEQFF TGTGCCAGCAGCGGCGGTGAGCAGTTCTTC
NA TRBJ2-5 NA TRBV20-1 CSAVQETQYF TGCAGTGCTGTCCAAGAGACCCAGTACTTC
NA TRBJ2-7 once TRBV5-5 CASHGGPSYEQYF TGTGCCAGCCACGGGGGGCCTTCCTACGAGCAGTACTTC
TRBD1 TRBJ1-5 NA TRBV6-5 CASSITGGNQPQHF TGTGCCAGCAGCATCACAGGGGGCAATCAGCCCCAGCATTTT
TRBD1 TRBJ2-1 NA TRBV11-2 CASSSRSGDRGGHEQFF TGTGCCAGCAGCTCCCGTTCGGGCGACAGGGGAGGTCATGAGCAGTTCTTC
TRBD1 TRBJ1-3 NA TRBV6-5 CASSYIQGTGNTIYF TGTGCCAGCAGTTACATACAGGGGACTGGAAACACCATATATTTT
NA TRBJ1-2 NA TRBV7-6 CASSAGGTNYGYTF TGTGCCAGCAGCGCCGGTGGTACTAACTATGGCTACACCTTC
NA TRBJ1-3 NA TRBV5-8 CASSLKRYSGNTIYF TGTGCCAGCAGCTTGAAACGGTACTCTGGAAACACCATATATTTT
TRBD2 TRBJ2-1 NA TRBV9 CASSGGEGFHEQFF TGTGCCAGCAGCGGCGGGGAGGGGTTTCATGAGCAGTTCTTC
NA TRBJ2-6 NA TRBV7-3 CASSLLGGLSGANVLTF TGTGCCAGCAGCTTATTAGGGGGGCTCTCAGGGGCCAACGTCCTGACTTTC
NA TRBJ1-1 few TRBV5-6 CASSLGTANTEAFF TGTGCCAGCAGCTTGGGGACGGCGAACACTGAAGCTTTCTTT
NA TRBJ2-1 NA TRBV7-2 CASGLQPTHSYNEQFF TGTGCCAGCGGGCTCCAGCCGACCCACTCCTACAATGAGCAGTTCTTC
NA TRBJ1-1 NA TRBV5-4 CASSNSVGRTEAFF TGTGCCAGCAGCAACTCGGTAGGAAGAACTGAAGCTTTCTTT
NA TRBJ2-5 NA TRBV4-3 CASSLRASLEETQYF TGCGCCAGCAGCCTCAGGGCCAGCCTTGAAGAGACCCAGTACTTC
NA TRBJ1-4 NA TRBV10-1 CASSFMMSEKLFF TGCGCCAGCAGCTTTATGATGAGTGAAAAACTGTTTTTT